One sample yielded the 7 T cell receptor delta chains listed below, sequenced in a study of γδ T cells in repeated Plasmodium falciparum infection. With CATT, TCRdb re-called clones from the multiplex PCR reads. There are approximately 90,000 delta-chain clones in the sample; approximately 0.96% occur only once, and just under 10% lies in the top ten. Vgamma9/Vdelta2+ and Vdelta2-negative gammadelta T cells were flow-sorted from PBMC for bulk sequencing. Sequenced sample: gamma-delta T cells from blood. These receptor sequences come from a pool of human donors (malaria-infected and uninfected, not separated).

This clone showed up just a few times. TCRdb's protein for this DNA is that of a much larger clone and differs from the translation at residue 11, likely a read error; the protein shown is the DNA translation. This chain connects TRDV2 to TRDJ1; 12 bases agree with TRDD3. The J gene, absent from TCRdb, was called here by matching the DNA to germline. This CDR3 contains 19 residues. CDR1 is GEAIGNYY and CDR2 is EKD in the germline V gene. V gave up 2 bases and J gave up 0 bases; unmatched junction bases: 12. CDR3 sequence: CACDMLLGDTGPNTDKLIF. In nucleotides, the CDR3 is TGTGCCTGTGACATGCTACTGGGGGATACCGGACCTAACACCGATAAACTCATCTTT.

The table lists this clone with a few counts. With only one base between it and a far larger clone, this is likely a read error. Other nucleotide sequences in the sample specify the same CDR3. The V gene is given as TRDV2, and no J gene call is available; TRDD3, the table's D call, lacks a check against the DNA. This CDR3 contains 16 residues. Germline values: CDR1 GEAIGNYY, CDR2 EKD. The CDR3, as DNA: TGTGCCTGTGACCCACTGGGGGCACAGTACACCGATAAGCTCATCTTT. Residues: CACDPLGAQYTDKLIF.

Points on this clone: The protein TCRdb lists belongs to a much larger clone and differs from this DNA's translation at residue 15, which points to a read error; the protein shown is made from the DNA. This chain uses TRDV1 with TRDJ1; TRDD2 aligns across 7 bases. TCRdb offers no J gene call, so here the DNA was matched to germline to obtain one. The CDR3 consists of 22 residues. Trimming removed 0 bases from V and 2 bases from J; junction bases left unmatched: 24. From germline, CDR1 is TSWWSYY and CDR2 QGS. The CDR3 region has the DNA TGTGCTCTTGGGGAACTCAACTGCATCATAAAGGCCTTCCTTACAGGAACCGATAAACTCATCTTT. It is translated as CALGELNCIIKAFLTGTDKLIF.

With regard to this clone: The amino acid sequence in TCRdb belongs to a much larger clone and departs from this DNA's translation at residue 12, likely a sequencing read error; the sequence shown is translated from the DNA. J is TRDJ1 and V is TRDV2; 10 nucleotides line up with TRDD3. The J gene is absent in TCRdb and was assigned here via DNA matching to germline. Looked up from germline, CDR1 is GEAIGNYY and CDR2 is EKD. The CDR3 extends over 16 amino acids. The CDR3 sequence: CACDNLGDNMTGKLIF. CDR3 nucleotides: TGTGCCTGTGACAACCTGGGGGATAATATGACCGGTAAACTCATCTTT.

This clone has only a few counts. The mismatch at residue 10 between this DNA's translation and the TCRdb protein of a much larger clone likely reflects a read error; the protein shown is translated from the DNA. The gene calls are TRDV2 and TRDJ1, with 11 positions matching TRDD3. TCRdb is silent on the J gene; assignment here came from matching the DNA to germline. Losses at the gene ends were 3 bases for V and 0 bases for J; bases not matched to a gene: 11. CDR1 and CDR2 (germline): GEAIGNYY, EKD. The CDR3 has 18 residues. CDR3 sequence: CACDPLLGDIGYTDKLIF. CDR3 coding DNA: TGTGCCTGTGACCCCCTACTGGGGGATATAGGGTACACCGATAAACTCATCTTT.

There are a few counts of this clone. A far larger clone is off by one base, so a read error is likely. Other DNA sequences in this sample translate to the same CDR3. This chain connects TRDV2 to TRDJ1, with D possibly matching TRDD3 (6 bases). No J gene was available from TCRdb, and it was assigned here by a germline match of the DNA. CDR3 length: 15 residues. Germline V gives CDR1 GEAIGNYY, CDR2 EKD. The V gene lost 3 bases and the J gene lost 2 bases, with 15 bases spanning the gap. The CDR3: CACDGLGDRTDKLIF. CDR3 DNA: TGTGCCTGTGACGGACTGGGAGATCGGACCGATAAACTCATCTTT.

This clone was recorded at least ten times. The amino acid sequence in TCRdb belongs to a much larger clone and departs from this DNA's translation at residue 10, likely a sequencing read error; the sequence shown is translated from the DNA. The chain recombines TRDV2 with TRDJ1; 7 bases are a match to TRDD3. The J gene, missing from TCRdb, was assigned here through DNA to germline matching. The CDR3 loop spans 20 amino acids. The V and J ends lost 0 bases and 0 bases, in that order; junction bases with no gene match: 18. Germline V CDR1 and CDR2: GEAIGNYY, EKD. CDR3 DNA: TGTGCCTGTGACACCGAAGACAGGTTGGCTGGGGGTCCACACACCGATAAACTCATCTTT. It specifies CACDTEDRLAGGPHTDKLIF.